The 3 T cell receptor beta chains presented below share a single source sample, sequenced in a study of blood T cell repertoires in COVID-19. Method: immunoSEQ multiplex PCR; TCRdb's copy keeps in-frame clones and lacks some. Of hundreds of thousands of clones in the sample, roughly 87% were seen once. The sample consisted of PBMCs or T cells enriched from blood (not recorded which). These receptors were obtained from a woman aged 25 to 39 who had recovered from COVID-19.

There are a few counts of this clone. J is TRBJ1-3 and V is TRBV11-3, with D unclear. V was trimmed by 5 bases and J by 2 bases, leaving 13 bases between them. CDR1 is SGHNT and CDR2 is YENEEA in the germline V gene. The CDR3 runs to 15 residues. CDR3 DNA: TGTGCCAGCAGCCGAATACAAACAACTGGAAACACCATATATTTT. Amino acid sequence: CASSRIQTTGNTIYF. The full variable domain, completed using reference TRBV11-3 and TRBJ1-3, is EAGVVQSPRYKIIEKKQPVAFWCNPISGHNTLYWYLQNLGQGPELLIRYENEEAVDDSQLPKDRFSAERLKGVDSTLKIQPAELGDSAVYLCASSRIQTTGNTIYFGEGSWLTVV.

This chain connects TRBV7-2 to TRBJ2-1; 9 nucleotides match TRBD2. J was trimmed by 3 bases and V by 3 bases; bases with no gene match: 12. This CDR3 is built from 18 residues. CDR1 and CDR2 from the germline V gene are SGHTA and FQGNSA. Here the CDR3 DNA reads TGTGCCAGCAGCTTGGTCGTTGGCGGGGGGGCCCACTACAATGAGCAGTTCTTC. It codes for CASSLVVGGGAHYNEQFF.

This rearrangement joins TRBV29-1 to TRBJ1-2, with a weak D call TRBD1 (5 bases). Per germline, CDR1 SQVTM and CDR2 ANQGSEA. Between the trimmed V and J ends, which lost 3 bases and 6 bases, there was a span of 8 bases. The CDR3 length is 11 residues. This chain's CDR3 is CSVETRDGYTF. DNA for the CDR3: TGCAGCGTTGAGACCAGGGATGGCTACACCTTC. The full variable domain, in which reference TRBV29-1 and TRBJ1-2 provide the parts outside the CDR3, is SAVISQKPSRDICQRGTSLTIQCQVDSQVTMMFWYRQQPGQSLTLIATANQGSEATYESGFVIDKFPISRPNLTFSTLTVSNMSPEDSSIYLCSVETRDGYTFGSGTRLTVV.